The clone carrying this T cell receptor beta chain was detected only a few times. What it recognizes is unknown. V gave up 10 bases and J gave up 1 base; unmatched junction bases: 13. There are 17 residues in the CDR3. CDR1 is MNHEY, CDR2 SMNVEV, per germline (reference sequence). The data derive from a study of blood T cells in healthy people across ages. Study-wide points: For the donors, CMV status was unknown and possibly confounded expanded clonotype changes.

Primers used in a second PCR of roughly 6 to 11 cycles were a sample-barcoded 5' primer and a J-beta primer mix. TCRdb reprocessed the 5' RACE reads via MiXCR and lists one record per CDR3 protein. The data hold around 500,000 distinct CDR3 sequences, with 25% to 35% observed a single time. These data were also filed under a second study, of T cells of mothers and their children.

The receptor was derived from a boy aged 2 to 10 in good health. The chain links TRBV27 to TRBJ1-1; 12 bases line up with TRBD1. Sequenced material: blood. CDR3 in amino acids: CATPRPGQGATNTEAFF. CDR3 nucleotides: TGTGCCACCCCGAGGCCGGGACAGGGGGCAACGAACACTGAAGCTTTCTTT.